The entry below describes one T cell receptor (beta chain). This clone's antigen is unknown. The record has no base qualities; no much larger clone is one base away. This record belongs to a study of radiation and T cells in renal cell carcinoma (dated by TCRdb to the early 2020s). Study-level background: In total, more than 50 samples underwent TCR beta sequencing: 25 or so tumors plus 27 peripheral blood samples. In the 53 samples combined, some 4,100,000 unique CDR3 nucleotide sequences were found, encoding about 2.7 million unique CDR3 amino acid sequences. The research as a whole found: Because only small tumor regions of around 1 g were available, the study did not capture intratumoral heterogeneity. The single-armed trial design could not address effects of radiation dose or scheduling on the TCR repertoire. Higher TCR clonality was observed in irradiated tumors than in controls, with an average of approximately 50% of the repertoire accounted for by the top 100 clonotypes, compared with 43% in nephrectomy-only tumors. A greater number of dominant CDR3 motifs was detected in irradiated tumors than in control tumors, and a larger share of the repertoire was occupied by these motifs in irradiated tumors than in control tumors.

TCR beta libraries were generated from genomic DNA with the immunoSEQ kit, following the manufacturer's recommendations. For library preparation, a first multiplex PCR was performed with proprietary primers, followed by a second PCR in which unique barcodes were added, and bead cleanups were performed after each round. A positive control reaction and a negative control reaction, both provided in the kit, were run with every batch of samples. The final libraries underwent checking on an Agilent 4200 TapeStation D1000 ScreenTape, volumetric pooling, and quantification by qPCR. Sequencing ran on an Illumina NextSeq500 with a MidOutput 150-cycle cartridge, using 156 Read1 and 15 Index1 cycles with kit custom primers. The pooled library was loaded at about 1 pM with around 20% PhiX control spiked in. Per the source publication's procedure: Vendor-processed data were analyzed in R, with a clonotype defined as all T cells sharing the same CDR3 nucleotide sequence. In the clone abundance analyses, frequencies were normalized to the 10,000 most abundant clones in each sample. Before analysis, public T cell clones were removed, and these numbered fewer than six per sample on average. The dominant motif analysis was done with ImmunoMap using the PAM10 matrix, a gap penalty of 30, and a homology threshold of 0.3, and motifs with a cumulative frequency of at least 0.01 were considered dominant. This is the immuneACCESS table as TCRdb keeps it, with only in-frame sequences that have V and J called. A part of the clones is gone; compared with another copy, unresolved V genes explain less than half, and the rest is unexplained. The D gene and trimming were derived from the DNA, and the V and J assignments and clone size from that table. In this sample the table shows around 15,000 clones, roughly 60% of which occur a single time. Together, the top ten hold 9.5% to 10% of the sample.

Taken with the paper, the label for time point translates to: tumor resected at nephrectomy. The label giving this sample's treatment or condition can be read as: treatment-naive control, cytoreductive nephrectomy. The control tumors were taken from treatment-naive renal cell carcinoma patients who had cytoreductive nephrectomy with no earlier radiation. Every patient's renal cell carcinoma showed clear cell pathology. The control tumors used for TCR sequencing were from a few females and some 12 males, were resected between about 2011 and 2014, and had a median patient age of about 62 years (range 40 to 82). Tumor processing involved mechanical dissociation, digestion with collagenase/hyaluronidase at 37 degrees C, handling in gentleMACS C tubes, and storage in liquid nitrogen. Genomic DNA for TCR sequencing was prepared using the QIAamp DNA Blood Mini Kit (Qiagen). The analyses included only samples that passed all quality control checks.

From the germline V gene (reference sequence), CDR1 is GTSNPN and CDR2 is SVGIG. V drops 2 bases and J drops 7 bases, leaving 6 bases in between. CDR3 length: 11 amino acids, cysteine to phenylalanine. The only DNA kept is the CDR3, 33 bases in frame from the first base. The receptor was derived from a man aged 40-50 years with renal cell carcinoma. Sequencing used tumor tissue, obtained from a patient whose treatment was nephrectomy without radiotherapy. The rearranged segments are TRBV30 and TRBJ1-5; the D segment could be TRBD1, given 6 matching bases. Here is the DNA: TGTGCCTGGAGTCAGGGGCAGCCCCAGCATTTT. Its protein reads: CAWSQGQPQHF. Outside the CDR3, residues come from the reference TRBV30 and TRBJ1-5 proteins, so the full variable domain is: SQTIHQWPATLVQPVGSPLSLECTVEGTSNPNLYWYRQAAGRGLQLLFYSVGIGQISSEVPQNLSASRPQDRQFILSSKKLLLSDSGFYLCAWSQGQPQHFGDGTRLSIL.